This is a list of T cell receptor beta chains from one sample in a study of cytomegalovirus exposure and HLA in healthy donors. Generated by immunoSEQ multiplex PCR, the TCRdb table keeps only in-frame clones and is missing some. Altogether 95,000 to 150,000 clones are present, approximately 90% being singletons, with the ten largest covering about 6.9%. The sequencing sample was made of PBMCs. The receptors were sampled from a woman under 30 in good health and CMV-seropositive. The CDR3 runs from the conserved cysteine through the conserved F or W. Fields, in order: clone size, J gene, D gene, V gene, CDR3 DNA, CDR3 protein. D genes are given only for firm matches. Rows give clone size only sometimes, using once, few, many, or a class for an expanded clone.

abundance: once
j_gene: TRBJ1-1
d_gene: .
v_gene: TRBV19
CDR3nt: TGTGCCAGTAGTATCTTAGTCAACACTGAAGCTTTCTTT
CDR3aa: CASSILVNTEAFF

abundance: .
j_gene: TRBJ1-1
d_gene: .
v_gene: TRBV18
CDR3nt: TGTGCCAGCTCACCAGGGGCGGCGAACACTGAAGCTTTCTTT
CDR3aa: CASSPGAANTEAFF

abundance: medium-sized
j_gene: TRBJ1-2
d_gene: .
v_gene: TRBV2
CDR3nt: TGTGCCAGCAGTCGGCAGGGGAACTATGGCTACACCTTC
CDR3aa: CASSRQGNYGYTF

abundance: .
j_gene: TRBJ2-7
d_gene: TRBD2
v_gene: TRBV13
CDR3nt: TGTGCCAGCAGCTCGGGACTAGCGGGACCCTACGAGCAGTACTTC
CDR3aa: CASSSGLAGPYEQYF

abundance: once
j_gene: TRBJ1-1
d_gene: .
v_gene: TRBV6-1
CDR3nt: TGTGCCTCCCCTAACCCGTACACTGAAGCTTTCTTT
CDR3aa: CASPNPYTEAFF

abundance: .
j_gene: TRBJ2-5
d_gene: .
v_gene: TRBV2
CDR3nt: TGTGCCAGCGATGCAGGGCAAGAGACCCAGTACTTC
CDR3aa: CASDAGQETQYF

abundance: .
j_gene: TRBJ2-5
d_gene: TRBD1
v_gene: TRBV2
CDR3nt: TGTGCCAGCAGTCCAGACAGGGGCCAAGAGACCCAGTACTTC
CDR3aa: CASSPDRGQETQYF

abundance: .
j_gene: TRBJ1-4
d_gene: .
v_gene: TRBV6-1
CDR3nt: TGTGCCAGCAGTGAACTTATAGAAAAACTGTTTTTT
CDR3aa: CASSELIEKLFF

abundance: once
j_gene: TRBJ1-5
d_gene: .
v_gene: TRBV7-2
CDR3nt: TGTGCCAGCAGCTTACGGGGGACCAGCAATCAGCCCCAGCATTTT
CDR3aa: CASSLRGTSNQPQHF

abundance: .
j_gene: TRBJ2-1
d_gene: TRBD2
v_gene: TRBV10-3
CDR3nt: TGTGCCATCAGTGAGGTAGGGATAGCGGGGTACAATGAGCAGTTCTTC
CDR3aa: CAISEVGIAGYNEQFF

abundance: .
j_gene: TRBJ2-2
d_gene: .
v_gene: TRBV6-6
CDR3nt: TGTGCCAGCAGAGGGGGGAACACCGGGGAGCTGTTTTTT
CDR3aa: CASRGGNTGELFF

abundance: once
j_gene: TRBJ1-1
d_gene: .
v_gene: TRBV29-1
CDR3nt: TGCAGCGCTACTGACACAGGAGTGAACACTGAAGCTTTCTTT
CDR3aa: CSATDTGVNTEAFF

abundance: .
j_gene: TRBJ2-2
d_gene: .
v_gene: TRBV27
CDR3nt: TGTGCCAGCAGTTTGAACATCGTAACCGGGGAGCTGTTTTTT
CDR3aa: CASSLNIVTGELFF

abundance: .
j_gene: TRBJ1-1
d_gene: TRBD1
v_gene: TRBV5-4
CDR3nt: TGTGCCAGCAGCCGCACCGGGACAGGGGTGAACACTGAAGCTTTCTTT
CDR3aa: CASSRTGTGVNTEAFF

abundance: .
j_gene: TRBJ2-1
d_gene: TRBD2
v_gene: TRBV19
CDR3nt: TGTGCCAGTAGAAGGGGCGGGAGGGCCGCCAATGAGCAGTTCTTC
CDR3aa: CASRRGGRAANEQFF

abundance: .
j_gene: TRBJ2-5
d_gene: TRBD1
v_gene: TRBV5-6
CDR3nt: TGTGCCAGCAGCCCATCTATAGGGACAGGAGAGACCCAGTACTTC
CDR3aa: CASSPSIGTGETQYF

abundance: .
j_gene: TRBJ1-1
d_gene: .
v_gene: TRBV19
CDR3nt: TGTGCCAGTAGTAGCTTTATAGAGGCCACTGAAGCTTTCTTT
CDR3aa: CASSSFIEATEAFF

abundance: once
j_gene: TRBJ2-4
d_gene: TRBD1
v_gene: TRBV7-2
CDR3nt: TGTGCCAGCAGCCCCGGGGACAGGGCAAACATTCAGTACTTC
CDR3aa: CASSPGDRANIQYF

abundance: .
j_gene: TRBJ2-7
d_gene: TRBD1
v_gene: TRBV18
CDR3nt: TGTGCCAGCTCACCACTAGGACAGGCCGGCGAGCAGTACTTC
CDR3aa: CASSPLGQAGEQYF

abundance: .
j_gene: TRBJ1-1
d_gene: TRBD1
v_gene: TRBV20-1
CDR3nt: TGCAGTGCGGAAAGGGACAGACAAGCTTTCTTT
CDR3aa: CSAERDRQAFF

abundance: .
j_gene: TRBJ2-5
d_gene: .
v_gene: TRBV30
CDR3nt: TGTGCCTGGAGTGTATCTTCGGCCGGGCAAGAGACCCAGTACTTC
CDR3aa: CAWSVSSAGQETQYF

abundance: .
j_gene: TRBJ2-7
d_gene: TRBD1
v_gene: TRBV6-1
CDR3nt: TGTGCCAGCAATGGACAGGCTGACGAGCAGTACTTC
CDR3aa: CASNGQADEQYF

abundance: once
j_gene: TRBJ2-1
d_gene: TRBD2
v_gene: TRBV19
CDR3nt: TGTGCCAGTGCGGGACTAGGTTCTAATGAGCAGTTCTTC
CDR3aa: CASAGLGSNEQFF

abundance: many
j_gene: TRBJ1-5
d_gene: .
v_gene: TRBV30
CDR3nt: TGTGCCTGGACTGGGAGGGGAGGGGGGATCAGGGGTCAGCCCCAGCATTTT
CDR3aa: CAWTGRGGGIRGQPQHF

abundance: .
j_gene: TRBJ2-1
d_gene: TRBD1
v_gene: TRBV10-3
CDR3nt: TGTGCCATCAGTAACCGACAGGGAATAAGGGAGCAGTTCTTC
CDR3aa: CAISNRQGIREQFF

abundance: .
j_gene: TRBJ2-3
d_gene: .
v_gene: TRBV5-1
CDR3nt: TGCGCCAGCAGCTTGGGGCAGGGATACACAGATACGCAGTATTTT
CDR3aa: CASSLGQGYTDTQYF

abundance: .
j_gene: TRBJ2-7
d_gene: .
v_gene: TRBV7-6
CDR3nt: TGTGCCAGCAGCCTTGGACAACTTTGGGAGCAGTACTTC
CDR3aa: CASSLGQLWEQYF

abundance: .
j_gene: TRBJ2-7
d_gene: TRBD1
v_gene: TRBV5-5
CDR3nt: TGTGCCAGCAGCCCCTTGTTACAGGGGGCGGGTGAGCAGTACTTC
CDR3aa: CASSPLLQGAGEQYF

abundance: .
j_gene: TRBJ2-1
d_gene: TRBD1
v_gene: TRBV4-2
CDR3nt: TGTGCCAGCAGCCAAGCCCCCCCGGGACAGGGGTCTGAGCAGTTCTTC
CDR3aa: CASSQAPPGQGSEQFF

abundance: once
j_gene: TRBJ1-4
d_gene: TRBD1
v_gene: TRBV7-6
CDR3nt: TGTGCCAGCAGGTTGAACAGGGGAGTTGAAAAACTGTTTTTT
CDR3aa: CASRLNRGVEKLFF

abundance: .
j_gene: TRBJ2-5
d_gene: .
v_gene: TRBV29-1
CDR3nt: TGCAGCGTTGAACAAGGAGGAGAGACCCAGTACTTC
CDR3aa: CSVEQGGETQYF

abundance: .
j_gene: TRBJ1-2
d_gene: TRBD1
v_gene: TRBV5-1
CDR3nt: TGCGCCAGCAGCTTGGTAAGGACAGGGGGCGCCTATGGCTACACCTTC
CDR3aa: CASSLVRTGGAYGYTF

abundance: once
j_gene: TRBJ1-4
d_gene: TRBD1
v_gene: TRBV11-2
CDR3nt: TGTGCCAGCAGCTTAGGGGACAGGGACTTCGAAAAACTGTTTTTT
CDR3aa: CASSLGDRDFEKLFF